The rows below give T cell receptor beta chains drawn from one sample of a study of spatial heterogeneity in lung cancer. Via MiXCR, TCRdb re-called the 5' RACE reads, giving one row per CDR3 protein. Found here are approximately 20,000 distinct CDR3 sequences, 4.6% of them singletons; the top ten hold about 7.2%. The specimen was PBMCs, collected at surgery. The source is a male donor with early-stage non-small cell lung cancer. Each CDR3 is given without its conserved first and last residue. Fields, in order: V gene, CDR3 protein.

TRBV27 | ASSSTDGYTGELF
TRBV6-2/TRBV6-3 | ATCGPFNEKLF
TRBV20-1 | SARGPGLALNEQF
TRBV12-3/TRBV12-4 | ASSRGAADTQY
TRBV7-9 | ASSLYASYEQY
TRBV4-3 | ASRGYRESGELF
TRBV5-1 | ASSSGQGYEQY
TRBV6-5 | ASSYSSGLGYYGYT
TRBV12-3/TRBV12-4 | ASSFGTGRSGANVLT
TRBV4-2 | ASSQRLADLRTDTQY
TRBV6-2/TRBV6-3 | ASSYGQGSYEQY
TRBV4-2 | ASSQGGGVEAF
TRBV5-1 | ASSLLGNGYT
TRBV6-1 | ATRVAGEETQY
TRBV6-2/TRBV6-3 | ASSPPSGRARTGELF
TRBV29-1 | SVEGLRTGSYEQY
TRBV6-2/TRBV6-3 | ASSSTPELF
TRBV6-6 | ASTPPTGTNTEAF
TRBV10-1 | ASSEGRETQY
TRBV20-1 | SARDPGLEYNEQF
TRBV6-4 | ASSADRATGELF
TRBV20-1 | SAGRLSGGSYIQY
TRBV7-8 | ASSSNRGSNEKLF
TRBV18 | ASSPLWTANTGELF
TRBV3-1 | ASSQQGTGNNSPLH
TRBV6-6 | ASSYSRAGTEQY
TRBV11-1 | ASRVWQGSTEAF
TRBV6-4 | ASSEGPDNSPLH
TRBV12-3/TRBV12-4 | ASSLGQPQH
TRBV29-1 | SVERMNTEAF
TRBV29-1 | SVEKGPDTQY
TRBV5-1 | ASSPNTGPYGYT
TRBV28 | ASSYPRGILTDTQY
TRBV2 | ASSDDKAFPYEQY
TRBV11-3 | ASSLEYNSPLH
TRBV6-4 | ASSSQGNQPQH
TRBV7-2 | ASSLRGARTSGRLGYEQY
TRBV5-1 | ASSLGPVNTEAF
TRBV9 | ASSPRPMSEQY
TRBV6-5 | ASRLGGLYTGELF
TRBV6-2/TRBV6-3 | ASSLLRGLGPGQPQH
TRBV20-1 | SARDPTDRNYGYT
TRBV12-3/TRBV12-4 | ASTSGTAYNEQF
TRBV30 | AWNADRMNTEAF
TRBV29-1 | SVGPEGANVLT
TRBV4-2 | ASSGPRGPHSGANVLT
TRBV9 | ASSLGGRSYEQY
TRBV7-2 | ASSSSFGPYEQY
TRBV11-1 | ASSLAPDPSNTGELF
TRBV28 | ASSFRGQGSHEQY
TRBV25-1 | ASTRQGEAGELF
TRBV3-1 | ASSYGGDDQPQH
TRBV3-1 | ASSSIADTQY
TRBV6-4 | ARKTGAISQETQY
TRBV5-1 | ASSHNTEAF
TRBV7-9 | ASSLSGGDSPLH
TRBV29-1 | SALQGSWETQY
TRBV20-1 | SARDHSEAF
TRBV29-1 | SGRGQLMNTEAF
TRBV25-1 | ASSVETGANVLT